The 10 T cell receptor beta chains presented below share a single source sample, sequenced in a study of long-term antiretroviral therapy in people with HIV. Researchers ran immunoSEQ v3.0 at survey level. Clones were read by immunoSEQ multiplex PCR, and TCRdb kept only the in-frame ones, dropping some. The table has some 11,000 clones, about 80% seen once. The material sequenced was unsorted PBMCs, taken about 7 years after starting antiretroviral therapy. The source of these receptors is a man between 50 and 59 years old with HIV.

V is TRBV11-2 and J is TRBJ2-1, with TRBD1 identical over 9 bases. J was trimmed by 6 bases and V by 2 bases; bases with no gene match: 11. CDR1 is SGHAT, CDR2 FQNNGV, per germline. CDR3 length equals 17 residues. CDR3 residues: CASSLRRGTGMSNEQFF. CDR3 nucleotides: TGTGCCAGCAGCTTAAGGCGCGGGACAGGGATGAGCAATGAGCAGTTCTTC. The variable domain in full, with the rest retrieved from reference TRBV11-2 and TRBJ2-1, is EAGVAQSPRYKIIEKRQSVAFWCNPISGHATLYWYQQILGQGPKLLIQFQNNGVVDDSQLPKDRFSAERLKGVDSTLKIQPAKLEDSAVYLCASSLRRGTGMSNEQFFGPGTRLTVL.

The rearrangement joins TRBV6-5 to TRBJ1-2; 9 bases align to TRBD1. CDR3 size: 12 residues. Germline V gives CDR1 MNHEY, CDR2 SVGAGI. After removal of 7 bases from V and 7 bases from J, the junction contained 4 bases not matched to a gene. The CDR3 nucleotides read TGTGCCAGCACCCCGGACAGGGGTGGCTACACCTTC. This sequence encodes CASTPDRGGYTF.

The chain recombines TRBV5-1 with TRBJ2-3, with 7 nucleotides matching TRBD2. V was clipped by 3 bases and J by 4 bases; unmatched bases: 11. CDR1 is SGHRS, CDR2 YFSETQ, per germline. This CDR3 region has 16 residues. CDR3 protein: CASSSLWGGDADTQYF. Written as DNA, the CDR3 is TGCGCCAGCAGCTCCCTCTGGGGGGGGGACGCAGATACGCAGTATTTT.

V usage is TRBV6-4 and J usage is TRBJ1-5; no clear D gene. Germline V gives CDR1 MRHNA, CDR2 SNTAGT. Trimming shortened V by 5 bases and J by 1 base, and 12 bases separated the two germline ends. This CDR3 is built from 15 residues. Here the CDR3 reads CASSREGGSNQPQHF. CDR3 DNA sequence: TGTGCCAGCAGTAGGGAGGGTGGCAGCAATCAGCCCCAGCATTTT.

The genes are TRBV27 and TRBJ2-1; 11 bases are a match to TRBD1. J lost 4 bases, V lost 5 bases, and 7 bases had no gene match. Germline loops: CDR1 MNHEY, CDR2 SMNVEV (reference sequence). The CDR3 length is 16 residues. The CDR3 loop reads CASSEGGQGVYNEQFF. The CDR3 DNA reads TGTGCCAGCAGTGAGGGGGGACAGGGGGTTTACAATGAGCAGTTCTTC.

The gene calls are TRBV7-9 and TRBJ2-3; 11 positions agree with TRBD2. Germline V CDR1 and CDR2: SEHNR, FQNEAQ (reference sequence). After removal of 0 bases from V and 0 bases from J, the junction contained 8 bases not matched to a gene. There are 19 residues in the CDR3. The DNA of the CDR3 is TGTGCCAGCAGCTTAGCTAGCGGGGGGGCAGAACCAAGCACAGATACGCAGTATTTT. This encodes CASSLASGGAEPSTDTQYF.

The chain couples TRBV6-1 to TRBJ2-1; no firm D call. The CDR3 has 14 amino acids. Trimming removed 3 bases at V and 4 bases at J, with 10 bases between. Germline V gene sequence: CDR1 MNHNS, CDR2 SASEGT. As DNA, the CDR3 is TGTGCCAGCAGTGAGGAAGAGGAGTACAATGAGCAGTTCTTC. Protein sequence: CASSEEEEYNEQFF.

This chain connects TRBV30 to TRBJ1-1; 9 bases align to TRBD1. The V segment lost 3 bases and the J segment 1 base; nucleotides outside the gene matches: 3. The CDR3 is 14 residues long. Germline CDR1 reads GTSNPN; CDR2 reads SVGIG (reference sequence). The CDR3 region is CAWREDRGNTEAFF. CDR3 nucleotides: TGTGCCTGGAGGGAGGACAGGGGGAACACTGAAGCTTTCTTT.

This sequence joins TRBV29-1 and TRBJ1-2; D perhaps matches TRBD1 (6 bases). Trimming removed 2 bases at V and 0 bases at J, with 13 bases between. Germline CDR1 SQVTM, CDR2 ANQGSEA. The CDR3 extends over 15 amino acids. This CDR3 reads CSVERTDHSNYGYTF. The CDR3 coding sequence is TGCAGCGTTGAAAGGACAGACCACTCTAACTATGGCTACACCTTC.

The rearrangement links TRBV19 to TRBJ1-5; no firm D call. V was cut by 6 bases and J by 3 bases, with 9 bases left in between. The CDR3 covers 13 residues. Germline V gene data show CDR1 as LNHDA and CDR2 as SQIVND (reference sequence). The CDR3 region has the DNA TGTGCCAGTAGCATCAGGAACAATCAGCCCCAGCATTTT. It specifies CASSIRNNQPQHF.